The following is a T cell receptor (beta chain) sequence with its context. This CDR3 is 13 amino acids long. V was clipped by 4 bases and J by 11 bases, with 18 bases between them. CDR1 SGDLS and CDR2 YYNGEE come from the germline V gene. These data belong to a study of blood T cell repertoires in COVID-19. Study as a whole: COVID-19 samples from acute and convalescent phases originated in the United States, Italy and Spain. PBMCs, B-cell-depleted T cells, or T cells provided the cDNA or gDNA that made up the material.

Methods used by the authors: The assay estimated nucleated cells by amplifying reference gene primers. Produced via immunoSEQ multiplex PCR; TCRdb's table is partial and in-frame only. V and J calls and clone size follow that table, whereas D and trimming were derived from the DNA. The sample yields some 400,000 clones, 90% seen once. This chain links TRBV9 with TRBJ1-1; D possibly corresponds to TRBD1 (5 bases). This receptor was obtained from a man aged 18 to 35 with active or convalescent COVID-19. The material sequenced was peripheral blood. CDR3 DNA: TGTGCCAGCAGCCCCATGGGGGGTTGGGGGGCTTTCTTT. Amino acid sequence: CASSPMGGWGAFF.